These T cell receptor beta chains were read from a single sample in a study of blood T cell repertoires in COVID-19. This table comes from immunoSEQ multiplex PCR, and its TCRdb copy is limited to in-frame clones, with some not included. The table lists approximately 120,000 clones, around 89% of them singletons, with around 1.2% in the top ten. Input material: peripheral blood. The receptors were gathered from a human donor in a cohort sampled during active COVID-19. The CDR3 runs from the conserved cysteine through the conserved F or W. Clone size is stated in some rows and not others, as once, few, many or a class when expanded.

CDR3 protein: CASSPQVNTEAFF
V gene: TRBV18
clone size: NA

CDR3 protein: CASSSPPGTGVEKLFF
V gene: TRBV27
clone size: once

CDR3 protein: CASSFYNYGYTF
V gene: TRBV5-6
clone size: NA

CDR3 protein: CASSERLGQGEETQYF
V gene: TRBV2
clone size: NA

CDR3 protein: CASSPFRQAPYEQYF
V gene: TRBV18
clone size: NA

CDR3 protein: CASSSNTGGLGNEQYF
V gene: TRBV5-1
clone size: NA

CDR3 protein: CASRRDREGTGELFF
V gene: TRBV27
clone size: NA

CDR3 protein: CASRSGGYEQYF
V gene: TRBV5-1
clone size: NA

CDR3 protein: CASSEISGSNTGELFF
V gene: TRBV2
clone size: NA

CDR3 protein: CATSRTGGYEQYF
V gene: TRBV24-1
clone size: NA

CDR3 protein: CSARSGHEQYF
V gene: TRBV20-1
clone size: NA

CDR3 protein: CASSKGVGGGGKGELFF
V gene: TRBV21-1
clone size: NA

CDR3 protein: CASSRGQSNEKLFF
V gene: TRBV7-2
clone size: NA

CDR3 protein: CASSSDSNYYEQYF
V gene: TRBV7-8
clone size: NA

CDR3 protein: CASSFSRNYGYTF
V gene: TRBV28
clone size: NA

CDR3 protein: CASSQEYGVVYGYTF
V gene: TRBV4-3
clone size: NA

CDR3 protein: CASSSAHRGADTQYF
V gene: TRBV28
clone size: once

CDR3 protein: CASSLLSGKYNEQFF
V gene: TRBV5-1
clone size: NA

CDR3 protein: CASSLGQGAGELFF
V gene: TRBV11-2
clone size: NA

CDR3 protein: CARRGRGGPRGRHQPQHF
V gene: TRBV5-3
clone size: NA

CDR3 protein: CASSPGVVLGYGYTF
V gene: TRBV7-2
clone size: NA

CDR3 protein: CASSQVLGATGNTIYF
V gene: TRBV3-1/TRBV3-2
clone size: NA

CDR3 protein: CAISGQTGLLYGYTF
V gene: TRBV10-3
clone size: NA

CDR3 protein: CASSQSSRGETQYF
V gene: TRBV4-1
clone size: NA

CDR3 protein: CASSQSDAQSGEQFF
V gene: TRBV4-2
clone size: NA

CDR3 protein: CASSYLSQGTYGYTF
V gene: TRBV6-5
clone size: NA

CDR3 protein: CASSEGRGGTKNIQYF
V gene: TRBV2
clone size: NA

CDR3 protein: CASSLAPGGYTF
V gene: TRBV5-6
clone size: NA

CDR3 protein: CASSLPGIANYGYTF
V gene: TRBV7-2
clone size: once

CDR3 protein: CASSRTSGVKYNEQFF
V gene: TRBV7-3
clone size: NA

CDR3 protein: CASSQEGGGGQPQHF
V gene: TRBV4-1
clone size: NA

CDR3 protein: CASSFRAGIWEQYF
V gene: TRBV6-2/TRBV6-3
clone size: NA

CDR3 protein: CASTATGFLYNEQFF
V gene: TRBV21-1
clone size: NA

CDR3 protein: CASSSGGSGEGETQYF
V gene: TRBV5-1
clone size: NA

CDR3 protein: CASSVQLNTEAFF
V gene: TRBV10-2
clone size: NA

CDR3 protein: CATSSRLSTDTQYF
V gene: TRBV15
clone size: NA

CDR3 protein: CASSPGTAVETQYF
V gene: TRBV5-1
clone size: NA

CDR3 protein: CASSPPAGATGELFF
V gene: TRBV18
clone size: NA

CDR3 protein: CASSSDLAKNIQYF
V gene: TRBV19
clone size: NA

CDR3 protein: CASSDSSAPSSWNTIYF
V gene: TRBV11-2
clone size: once

CDR3 protein: CASSHPLAPADTQYF
V gene: TRBV3-1/TRBV3-2
clone size: NA

CDR3 protein: CASSYSPGQGSEQYF
V gene: TRBV6-5
clone size: NA